This T cell receptor beta chain was captured in a study of T cell changes during pregnancy in multiple sclerosis. CDR1 and CDR2 (germline): SEHNR, FQNEAQ (reference sequence). The CDR3 sequence is 13 residues long. V was trimmed by 4 bases and J by 6 bases, leaving 9 bases between them. Repertoires were generated with immunoSEQ multiplex PCR, while TCRdb's copy carries only in-frame clones and drops some. The sample contains some 70,000 clones, approximately 92% of which appear only once. Sequenced here: CD8+ T cells from peripheral blood mononuclear cells, sampled in the third trimester of pregnancy. This sequence was found in a female donor in good health, enrolled as a control in a pregnancy study. The chain carries TRBV7-9 and TRBJ1-4; D is unclear. Here the CDR3 reads CASSWPADEKLFF. In DNA form, the CDR3 reads TGTGCCAGCAGCTGGCCGGCGGATGAAAAACTGTTTTTT.